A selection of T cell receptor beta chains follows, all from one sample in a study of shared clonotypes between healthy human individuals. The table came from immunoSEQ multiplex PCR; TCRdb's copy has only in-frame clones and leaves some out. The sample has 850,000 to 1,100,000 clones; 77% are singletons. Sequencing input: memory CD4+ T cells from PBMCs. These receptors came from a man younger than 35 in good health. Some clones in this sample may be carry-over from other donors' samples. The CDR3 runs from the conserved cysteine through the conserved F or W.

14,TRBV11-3,CASSLGPGTDTQYF
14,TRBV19,CASSRDRPRNTIYF
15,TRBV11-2,CASSRQRLALNEQFF
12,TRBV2,CASRWGEETQYF
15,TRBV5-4,CASSPQPPITDTQYF
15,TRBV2,CASSVGQGGDYGYTF
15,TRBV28,CASSQNSAGQETQYF
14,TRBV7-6,CASSPRGAGETQYF
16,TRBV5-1,CASSLKTSASTDTQYF
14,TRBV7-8,CASSLDGDGNTIYF
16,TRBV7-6,CASSALPVTANYGYTF
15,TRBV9,CASSVQGATNEKLFF
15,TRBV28,CASSPRETARKPQHF
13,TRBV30,CAWSVPPNYGYTF
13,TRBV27,CASKDSVNYGYTF
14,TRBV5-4,CASSFGGRGSEAFF
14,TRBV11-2,CASVPIRGQETQYF
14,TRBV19,CASSITGPQGEQFF
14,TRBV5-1,CASSLAASPEKLFF
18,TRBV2,CASSPFRPGTVLNTEAFF
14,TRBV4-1,CASSQRIAGRWLFF
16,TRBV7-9,CASSPPSGFQYNEQFF
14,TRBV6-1,CASTLGQGKNIQYF
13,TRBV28,CATLKGSKDTQYF
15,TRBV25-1,CASTPPGTGPYGYTF
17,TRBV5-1,CASSSGLVSGVGGELFF
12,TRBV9,CASSGQGGGYTF
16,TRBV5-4,CASSSELRTGDTEAFF
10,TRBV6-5,CATGHQWAFF
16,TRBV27,CASSFIGTANTGELFF
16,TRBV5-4,CASSLESPGAGDEQFF
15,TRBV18,CASSPLVTANTEAFF
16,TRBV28,CASSSNGQAGTNGYTF
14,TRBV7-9,CASSRVEGDGWQYF
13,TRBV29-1,CSVERNRLDTQYF
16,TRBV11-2,CASSSGGQGNTGELFF
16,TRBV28,CASSPGPAKLDTEAFF
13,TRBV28,CASRWGSTDTQYF
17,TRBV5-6,CASSLVGGPLSYNEQFF
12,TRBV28,CASSLQGYGYTF
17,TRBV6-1,CASSERGTGLLFYEQYF
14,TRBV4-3,CASSAGPTTGELFF
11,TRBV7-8,CASGVLDTQYF
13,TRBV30,CAWTQGNTGELFF
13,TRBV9,CASSVNLWGELFF
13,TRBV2,CALTGGLTYEQYF
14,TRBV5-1,CASSEGDSLKKLFF
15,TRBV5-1,CASSFNPGQYNEQFF
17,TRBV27,CASSFFTGTPTQNEQFF
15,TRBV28,CASSFGTLAGDPQHF
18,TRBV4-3,CASSQGVGGQSISYEQYF
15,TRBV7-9,CASSPDRVIGNEQFF
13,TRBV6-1,CASSELSYNEQFF
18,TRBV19,CASTSKEAGGGGTGELFF
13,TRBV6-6,CASRTGSVHEQYF